This record looks at one T cell receptor beta chain sequence and its context. Antigen specificity is unknown. Some clones are missing from TCRdb's copy, which holds only in-frame ones; the method was immunoSEQ multiplex PCR. The sample comprises roughly 77,000 clones, roughly 95% of which are singletons, and about 0.03% rests with the top ten. This specimen comes from a study of human thymus T cells. Study observations and caveats: It looked as if thymic and blood repertoires used V and J genes in a biased way. Related research examined unrelated individuals and reported that their thymic repertoires overlapped highly.

Resections from corrective heart surgery supplied the thymus tissue. This CDR3 has 17 residues. Germline CDR1 reads SNHLY; CDR2 reads FYNNEI. Trimming at V came to 5 bases and at J to 0 bases, leaving 10 bases not matched to a gene. The chain is built from TRBV2 and TRBJ1-2; 9 bases match TRBD1. This clonotype was sampled from a girl less than two years old with a congenital heart defect but otherwise immunologically healthy. Sequenced input: thymus tissue. In DNA, the CDR3 is TGTGCCAGCAGTTTGAGGACAGGGGCTTTAGCTAACTATGGCTACACCTTC. Translating it yields CASSLRTGALANYGYTF.